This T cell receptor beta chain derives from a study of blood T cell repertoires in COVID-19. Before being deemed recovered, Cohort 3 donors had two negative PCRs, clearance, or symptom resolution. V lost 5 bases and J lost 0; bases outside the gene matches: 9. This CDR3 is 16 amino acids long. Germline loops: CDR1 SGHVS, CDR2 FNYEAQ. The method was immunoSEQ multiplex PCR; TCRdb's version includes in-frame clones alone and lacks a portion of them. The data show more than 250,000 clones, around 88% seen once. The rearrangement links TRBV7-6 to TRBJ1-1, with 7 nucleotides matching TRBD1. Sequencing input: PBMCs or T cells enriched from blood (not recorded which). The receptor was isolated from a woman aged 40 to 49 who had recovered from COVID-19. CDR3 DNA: TGTGCCAGCAGCCCACAGGGGAGTGGGGTGAACACTGAAGCTTTCTTT. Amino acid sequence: CASSPQGSGVNTEAFF.